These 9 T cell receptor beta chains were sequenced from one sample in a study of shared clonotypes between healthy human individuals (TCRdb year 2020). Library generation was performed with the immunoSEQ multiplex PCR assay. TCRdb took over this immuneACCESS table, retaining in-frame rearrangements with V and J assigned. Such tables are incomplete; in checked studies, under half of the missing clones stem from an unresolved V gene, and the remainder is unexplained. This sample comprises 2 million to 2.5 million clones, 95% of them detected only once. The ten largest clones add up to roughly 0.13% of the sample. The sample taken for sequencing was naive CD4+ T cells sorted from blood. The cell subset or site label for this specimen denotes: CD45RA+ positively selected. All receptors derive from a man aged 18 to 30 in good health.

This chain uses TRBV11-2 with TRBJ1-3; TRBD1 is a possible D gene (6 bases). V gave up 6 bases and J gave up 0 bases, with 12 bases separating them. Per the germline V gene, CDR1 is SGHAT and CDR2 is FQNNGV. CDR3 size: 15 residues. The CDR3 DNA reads TGTGCCAGCAGACCAACAGGGACCTCTGGAAACACCATATATTTT. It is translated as CASRPTGTSGNTIYF.

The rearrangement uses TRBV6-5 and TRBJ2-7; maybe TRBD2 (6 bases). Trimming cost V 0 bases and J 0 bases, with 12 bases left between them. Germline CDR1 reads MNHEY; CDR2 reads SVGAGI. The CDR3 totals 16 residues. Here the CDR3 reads CASSYSIAVSSYEQYF. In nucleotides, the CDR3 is TGTGCCAGCAGTTACTCGATAGCGGTTTCCTCCTACGAGCAGTACTTC.

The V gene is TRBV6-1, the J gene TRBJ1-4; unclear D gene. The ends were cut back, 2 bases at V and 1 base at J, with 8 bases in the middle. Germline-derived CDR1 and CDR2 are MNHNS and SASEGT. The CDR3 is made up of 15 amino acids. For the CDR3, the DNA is TGTGCCAGCAGTGAACAATGGGGAACTAATGAAAAACTGTTTTTT. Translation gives CASSEQWGTNEKLFF.

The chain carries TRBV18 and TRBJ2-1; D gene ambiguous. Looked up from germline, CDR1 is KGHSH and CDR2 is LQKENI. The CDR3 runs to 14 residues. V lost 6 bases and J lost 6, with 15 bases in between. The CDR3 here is CASSLMNSPNEQFF. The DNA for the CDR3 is TGTGCCAGCTCCCTAATGAATAGTCCCAATGAGCAGTTCTTC.

CDR3 sequence (DNA): TGTGCCAGCAGCCTAAACGACAGGGGCTACGAGCAGTACTTC. This translates into CASSLNDRGYEQYF. The chain couples TRBV28 to TRBJ2-7, with TRBD1 identical over 8 bases. CDR3 length equals 14 residues. V lost 6 bases and J lost 3; bases outside the gene matches: 7. Germline lookup yields CDR1 MDHEN and CDR2 SYDVKM.

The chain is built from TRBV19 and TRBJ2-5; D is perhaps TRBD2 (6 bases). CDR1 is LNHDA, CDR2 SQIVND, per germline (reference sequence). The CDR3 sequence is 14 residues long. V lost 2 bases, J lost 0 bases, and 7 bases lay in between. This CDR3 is CASSITGDQETQYF. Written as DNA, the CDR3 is TGTGCCAGTAGTATAACGGGGGACCAAGAGACCCAGTACTTC.

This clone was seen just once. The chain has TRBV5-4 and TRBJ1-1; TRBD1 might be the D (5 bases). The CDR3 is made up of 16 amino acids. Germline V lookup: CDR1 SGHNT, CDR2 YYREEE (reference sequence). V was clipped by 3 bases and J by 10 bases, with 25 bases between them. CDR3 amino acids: CASSYPGGGSVAGAFF. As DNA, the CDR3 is TGTGCCAGCAGCTATCCGGGGGGTGGGTCGGTCGCTGGAGCTTTCTTT.

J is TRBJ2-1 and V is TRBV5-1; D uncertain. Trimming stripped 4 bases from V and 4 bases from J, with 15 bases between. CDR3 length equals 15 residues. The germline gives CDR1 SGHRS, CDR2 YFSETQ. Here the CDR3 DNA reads TGCGCCAGCAGCACCGACGGAATCGGGTACAATGAGCAGTTCTTC. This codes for CASSTDGIGYNEQFF.

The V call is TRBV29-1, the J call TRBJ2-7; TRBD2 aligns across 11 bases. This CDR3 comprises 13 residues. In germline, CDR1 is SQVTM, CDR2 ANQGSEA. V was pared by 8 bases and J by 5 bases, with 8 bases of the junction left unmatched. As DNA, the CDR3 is TGCAGCACCCGGACTAGCGGGCCGAACGAGCAGTACTTC. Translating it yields CSTRTSGPNEQYF.